This TCR beta chain was captured in a study of read filtering for tumor transcriptome and immune sequencing. At the level of the study: DNase treatment preceded whole-transcriptome library preparation. Notes on the study in general: This fraction held mixed bone marrow immune cells after CD138-negative sorting.

From about 400 ng of RNA, a library with molecular barcoded alpha/delta and beta/gamma adaptors was made. TCRdb called the reads again in MiXCR, with one record for every CDR3 protein. The sample shows about 130,000 distinct CDR3 sequences, under 15% of them seen only once. This clonotype was counted ten times or more. What it binds is unknown. Sequencing was done on a sample of a population of CD138-negative cells sorted from bone marrow. This TCR was sampled from a donor at least 40 years old with multiple myeloma.

CDR3 coding DNA: TGTGCCAGCAGCTTTGGACGAATGGGGGCCTCTGGGGCCAACGTCCTGACTTTC. Protein product: CASSFGRMGASGANVLTF. The V and J genes are TRBV6-2 or TRBV6-3 and TRBJ2-6, with D possibly being TRBD1 (6 bases). This CDR3 spans 18 amino acids. V lost 6 bases, J lost 0 bases, and 18 bases lay in between. Germline V lookup: CDR1 MNHEY, CDR2 SVGEGT.